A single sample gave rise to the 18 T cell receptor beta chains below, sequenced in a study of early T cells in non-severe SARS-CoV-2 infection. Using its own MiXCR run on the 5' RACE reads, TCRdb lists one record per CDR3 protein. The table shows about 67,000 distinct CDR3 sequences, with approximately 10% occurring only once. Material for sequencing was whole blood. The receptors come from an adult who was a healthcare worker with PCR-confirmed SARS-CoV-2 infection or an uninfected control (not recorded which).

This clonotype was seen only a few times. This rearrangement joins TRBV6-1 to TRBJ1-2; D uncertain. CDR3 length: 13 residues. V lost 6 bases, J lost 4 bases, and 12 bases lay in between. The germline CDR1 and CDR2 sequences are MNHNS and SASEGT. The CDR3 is CASRSDYFYGYTF. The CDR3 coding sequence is TGTGCCAGCAGGTCGGATTATTTCTATGGCTACACCTTC.

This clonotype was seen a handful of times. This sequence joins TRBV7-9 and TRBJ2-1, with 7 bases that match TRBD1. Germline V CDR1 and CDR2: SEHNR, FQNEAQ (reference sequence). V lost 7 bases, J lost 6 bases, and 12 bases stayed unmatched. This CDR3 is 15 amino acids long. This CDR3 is CASIPTGAPFNEQFF. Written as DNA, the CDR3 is TGTGCCAGCATCCCCACAGGGGCGCCCTTCAATGAGCAGTTCTTC.

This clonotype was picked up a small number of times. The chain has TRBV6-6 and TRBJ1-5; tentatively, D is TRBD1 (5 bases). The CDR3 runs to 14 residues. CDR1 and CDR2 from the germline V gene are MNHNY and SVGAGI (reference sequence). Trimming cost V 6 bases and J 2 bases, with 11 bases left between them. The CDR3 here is CASSRVWGNQPQHF. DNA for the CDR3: TGTGCCAGCAGCAGGGTCTGGGGCAATCAGCCCCAGCATTTT.

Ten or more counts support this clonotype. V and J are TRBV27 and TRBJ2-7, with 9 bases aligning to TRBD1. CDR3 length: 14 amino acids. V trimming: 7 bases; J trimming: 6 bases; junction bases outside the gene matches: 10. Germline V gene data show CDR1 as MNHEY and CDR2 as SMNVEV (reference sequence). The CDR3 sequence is CASTPTGGSGEQYF. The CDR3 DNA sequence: TGTGCCAGCACCCCGACAGGGGGATCGGGCGAGCAGTACTTC.

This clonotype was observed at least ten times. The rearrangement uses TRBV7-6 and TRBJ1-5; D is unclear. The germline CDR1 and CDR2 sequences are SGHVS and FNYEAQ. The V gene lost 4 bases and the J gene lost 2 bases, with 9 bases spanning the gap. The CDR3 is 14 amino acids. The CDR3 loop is CASSSIDGNQPQHF. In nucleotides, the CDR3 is TGTGCCAGCAGCTCGATCGACGGCAATCAGCCCCAGCATTTT.

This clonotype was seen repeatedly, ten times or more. DNA of the CDR3: TGCGCCAGCAGCCCTAGGACAGGTAACCCCTACGAGCAGTACTTC. Residues: CASSPRTGNPYEQYF. The chain carries TRBV5-1 and TRBJ2-7, with 7 bases fitting TRBD1. The length of the CDR3 is 15 residues. Trimming cost V 4 bases and J 2 bases; bases outside gene matches: 9. Per the germline V gene, CDR1 is SGHRS and CDR2 is YFSETQ.

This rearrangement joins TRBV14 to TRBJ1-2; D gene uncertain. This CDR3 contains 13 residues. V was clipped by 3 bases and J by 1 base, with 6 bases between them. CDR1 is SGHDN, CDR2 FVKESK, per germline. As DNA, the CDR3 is TGTGCCAGCAGCCAGCGAAGTAACTATGGCTACACCTTC. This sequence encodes CASSQRSNYGYTF.

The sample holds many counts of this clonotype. The CDR3 reads CASSPSRGLNQPQHF. DNA of the CDR3: TGTGCCAGCAGCCCCTCCAGGGGCCTCAATCAGCCCCAGCATTTT. This sequence joins TRBV4-2 and TRBJ1-5, with a weak D call TRBD1 (6 bases). Between the trimmed V and J ends, which lost 4 bases and 3 bases, there was a span of 13 bases. The CDR3 spans 15 residues. Germline CDR1 reads LGHNA; CDR2 reads YNFKEQ.

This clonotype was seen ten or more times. CDR3 amino acids: CASSKQQGVSYEQYF. DNA for the CDR3: TGTGCCAGTAGTAAACAACAGGGGGTGAGCTACGAGCAGTACTTC. The V and J genes are TRBV19 and TRBJ2-7, with 8 bases matching TRBD1. Per germline, CDR1 LNHDA and CDR2 SQIVND (reference sequence). The length of the CDR3 is 15 residues. The V gene end was trimmed by 4 bases and the J gene end by 3 bases; junction bases not matched to a gene: 8.

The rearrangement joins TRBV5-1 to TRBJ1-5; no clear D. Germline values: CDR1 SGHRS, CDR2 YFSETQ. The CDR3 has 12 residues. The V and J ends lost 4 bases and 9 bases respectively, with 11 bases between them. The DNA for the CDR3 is TGCGCCAGCAGCCCGAGTGGTCGGCCCCAGCATTTT. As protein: CASSPSGRPQHF.

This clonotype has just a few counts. CDR3 residues: CAIGGHPLEQYF. The CDR3, as DNA: TGTGCCATCGGGGGGCACCCCCTGGAGCAGTACTTC. The chain recombines TRBV10-3 with TRBJ2-7; either TRBD1 or TRBD2 may fit D (6 bases each). Trimming took 8 bases from V and 7 from J, leaving 15 bases between them. The CDR3 has 12 residues. CDR1 and CDR2 (germline): ENHRY, SYGVKD.

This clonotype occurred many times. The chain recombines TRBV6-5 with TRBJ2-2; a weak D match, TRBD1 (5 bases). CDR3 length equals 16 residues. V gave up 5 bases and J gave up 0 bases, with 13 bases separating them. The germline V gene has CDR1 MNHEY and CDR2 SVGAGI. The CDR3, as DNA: TGTGCCAGCAGTAGACTTAGGACACCGAACACCGGGGAGCTGTTTTTT. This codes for CASSRLRTPNTGELFF.

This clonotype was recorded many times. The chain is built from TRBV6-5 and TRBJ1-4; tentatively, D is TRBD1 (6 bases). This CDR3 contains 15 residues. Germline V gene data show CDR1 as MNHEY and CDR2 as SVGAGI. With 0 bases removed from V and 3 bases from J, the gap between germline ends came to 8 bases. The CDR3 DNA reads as TGTGCCAGCAGTTACTCGTCAGGGGCTAATGAAAAACTGTTTTTT. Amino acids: CASSYSSGANEKLFF.

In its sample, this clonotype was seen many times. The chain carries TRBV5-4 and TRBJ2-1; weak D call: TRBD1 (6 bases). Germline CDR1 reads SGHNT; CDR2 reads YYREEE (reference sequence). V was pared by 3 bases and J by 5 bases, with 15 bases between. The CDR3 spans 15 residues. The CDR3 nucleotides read TGTGCCAGCAGCTCCGCGCCGGACAGCGACAATGAGCAGTTCTTC. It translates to CASSSAPDSDNEQFF.

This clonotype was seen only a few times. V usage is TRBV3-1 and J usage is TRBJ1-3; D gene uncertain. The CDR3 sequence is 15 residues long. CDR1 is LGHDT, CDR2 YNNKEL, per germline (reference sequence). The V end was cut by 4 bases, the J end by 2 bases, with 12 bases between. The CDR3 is CASSPQSGAGNTIYF. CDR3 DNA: TGTGCCAGCAGCCCTCAGAGCGGGGCTGGAAACACCATATATTTT.

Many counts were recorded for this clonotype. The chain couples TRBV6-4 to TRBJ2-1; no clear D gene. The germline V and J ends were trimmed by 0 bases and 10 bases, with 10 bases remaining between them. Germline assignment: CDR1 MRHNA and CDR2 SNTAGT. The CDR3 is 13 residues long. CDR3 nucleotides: TGTGCCAGCAGTGACTCCTCGACACGGGAGCAGTTCTTC. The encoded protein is CASSDSSTREQFF.

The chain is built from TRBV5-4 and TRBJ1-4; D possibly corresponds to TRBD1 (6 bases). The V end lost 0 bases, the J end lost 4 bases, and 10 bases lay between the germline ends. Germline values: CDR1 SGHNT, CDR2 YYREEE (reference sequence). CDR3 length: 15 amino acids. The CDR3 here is CASSLGGRFNEKLFF. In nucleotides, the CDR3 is TGTGCCAGCAGCTTGGGGGGGCGGTTTAATGAAAAACTGTTTTTT. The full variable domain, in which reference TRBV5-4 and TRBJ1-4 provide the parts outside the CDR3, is ETGVTQSPTHLIKTRGQQVTLRCSSQSGHNTVSWYQQALGQGPQFIFQYYREEENGRGNFPPRFSGLQFPNYSSELNVNALELDDSALYLCASSLGGRFNEKLFFGSGTQLSVL.

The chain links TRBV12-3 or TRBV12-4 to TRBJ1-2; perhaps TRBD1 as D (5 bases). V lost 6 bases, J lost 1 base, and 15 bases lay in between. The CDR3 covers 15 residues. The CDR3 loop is CASSLIHQGNYGYTF. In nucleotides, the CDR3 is TGTGCCAGCAGCCTCATTCACCAGGGTAACTATGGCTACACCTTC.